Sequencing of this T cell receptor (beta chain) was carried out in a study of Graves' ophthalmopathy and Graves' hyperthyroidism. From RNA, the CDR3 regions of TCR beta chains were amplified and sequenced. Second-round multiplex PCR came after a first-round RT-PCR that employed HTBI primers. One entry per CDR3 protein, called by TCRdb with MiXCR from the multiplex PCR reads. Here the sample spans around 1.1 million distinct CDR3 sequences, around a third being singletons. This clonotype was seen a handful of times. Germline assignment: CDR1 GTSNPN and CDR2 SVGIG (reference sequence). This CDR3 region has 13 residues. The ends lost 1 base at V and 6 bases at J; junction bases unmatched: 5. Newly diagnosed hyperthyroidism donors, aged 18 to 65, duration under 2 months.

The chain employs TRBV30 and TRBJ1-2; 7 nucleotides agree with TRBD1. The sequenced sample consisted of peripheral blood or thyroid tissue (not recorded which). This sequence originates from an adult man with Graves' hyperthyroidism. The CDR3 DNA follows: TGTGCCTGGAGTGACAGGGGTCTGGATGGCTACACCTTC. It specifies CAWSDRGLDGYTF.